The clone carrying this TCR beta chain was counted once. As originally analysed: Reference gene primer amplification gave nucleated cell count estimates. Clones were read by immunoSEQ multiplex PCR, and TCRdb kept only the in-frame ones, dropping some. That table furnishes V, J and clone size, whereas the DNA furnished D and trimming. The sample holds approximately 74,000 clones, less than 95% seen once. This specimen belongs to a study of blood T cell repertoires in COVID-19. Background on the study: Samples taken during acute and convalescent COVID-19 were collected in the United States, Italy and Spain. PBMCs, B-cell-depleted T cells, or T cells provided the cDNA or gDNA that made up the material.

The germline V gene has CDR1 MGHRA and CDR2 YSYEKL. The trim removed 2 bases at V and 4 bases at J, leaving 7 bases unmatched. CDR3 length equals 16 residues. The TCR originated in an older woman with active COVID-19. The chain couples TRBV4-1 to TRBJ2-3, with 9 positions matching TRBD1. Sequencing was done on a sample of peripheral blood. The CDR3: CASSQLDRGGSDTQYF. The CDR3 DNA sequence: TGCGCCAGCAGCCAACTTGACAGGGGGGGGTCAGATACGCAGTATTTT.